This TCR beta chain was profiled in a study of response to subunit inactivated influenza vaccine. The CDR3 is 11 residues long. V lost 2 bases and J 10 bases, leaving 12 bases between the germline ends. From germline, CDR1 is DFQATT and CDR2 SNEGSKA (reference sequence). One entry per CDR3 protein results from TCRdb running MiXCR on the RT-PCR reads. In the table there are about 570,000 distinct CDR3 sequences, 11% of which are singletons. These data also formed part of another study, on T cells expressing NK-cell markers. This second report adds: 5'RACE template switching built TCR beta cDNA with unique molecular identifiers.

The clonotype originates from a man aged 50 to 60 who received an inactivated influenza vaccine. This chain joins TRBV20-1 and TRBJ2-7; D is ambiguous. Material: PBMCs from blood, obtained on the day of vaccination. The CDR3 region is CSARLDPSQYF. The DNA for the CDR3 is TGCAGTGCTAGATTGGACCCCAGCCAGTACTTC.